Shown below are 17 T cell receptor beta chains from a single sample sequenced in a study of T cell responses to AZD1222 COVID-19 vaccine. Some clones are missing from TCRdb's copy, which holds only in-frame ones; the method was immunoSEQ multiplex PCR. The sample has some 84,000 clones, 70% to 90% seen once. The specimen was peripheral blood, collected 28 days after the second AZD1222 dose. The receptors derive from an adult who received the AZD1222 COVID-19 vaccine.

This clone was detected only once. The V and J genes are TRBV7-9 and TRBJ1-6; D is uncertain. Germline values: CDR1 SEHNR, CDR2 FQNEAQ (reference sequence). The CDR3 has 12 residues. V shed 1 base and J shed 9 bases, with 4 bases lying between them. CDR3 loop: CASSLDSSPLHF. The CDR3 coding sequence is TGTGCCAGCAGCTTAGACAGTTCACCCCTCCACTTT.

The chain employs TRBV4-3 and TRBJ1-4; D uncertain. The CDR3 totals 16 residues. Germline loops: CDR1 LGHNA, CDR2 YSLEER. Trimming took 0 bases from V and 8 from J, leaving 16 bases between them. The CDR3 DNA is TGCGCCAGCAGCCAAGATTTCGGGCGGGTAGAGGAAAAACTGTTTTTT. Translating it yields CASSQDFGRVEEKLFF.

The V and J genes are TRBV7-9 and TRBJ2-2, with 11 bases that match TRBD2. Germline lookup yields CDR1 SEHNR and CDR2 FQNEAQ (reference sequence). V lost 2 bases and J lost 3; bases outside the gene matches: 2. The CDR3 length is 16 residues. This chain's CDR3 is CASSLRTSGHTGELFF. CDR3 in DNA: TGTGCCAGCAGCTTAAGGACTAGCGGGCACACCGGGGAGCTGTTTTTT.

The chain links TRBV19 to TRBJ1-5; no clear D gene. The V and J ends lost 4 bases and 6 bases respectively, with 16 bases between them. CDR1 LNHDA and CDR2 SQIVND come from the germline V gene (reference sequence). This CDR3 has 15 residues. Here the CDR3 DNA reads TGTGCCAGTAGTAAATCCTTAGGGTTGGGTCAGCCCCAGCATTTT. It translates to CASSKSLGLGQPQHF.

The chain carries TRBV7-9 and TRBJ1-4; 8 bases are a match to TRBD1. The germline V gene has CDR1 SEHNR and CDR2 FQNEAQ (reference sequence). V lost 1 base, J lost 7 bases, and 8 bases stayed unmatched. The CDR3 has 16 residues. The CDR3 DNA reads as TGTGCCAGCAGCTTAGTGACAGGGGTACGAGGTGAAAAACTGTTTTTT. Translating gives CASSLVTGVRGEKLFF.

V is TRBV29-1 and J is TRBJ2-3; 11 nucleotides line up with TRBD1. The germline gives CDR1 SQVTM, CDR2 ANQGSEA. CDR3 length equals 13 residues. The trim removed 6 bases at V and 5 bases at J, leaving 4 bases unmatched. The CDR3 nucleotides are TGCAGCGTGTTGGGGACAGGGGGAGATACGCAGTATTTT. It encodes CSVLGTGGDTQYF.

The chain has TRBV3-1 (or the pseudogene TRBV3-2) and TRBJ2-1; tentative D call: TRBD2 (6 bases). The CDR3 has 16 residues. V shed 4 bases and J shed 0 bases, with 13 bases lying between them. Germline CDR1 LGHDT, CDR2 YNNKEL (reference sequence). CDR3 DNA: TGTGCCAGCAGCCGAGGGGCGGGGTCCTCCTACAATGAGCAGTTCTTC. Protein: CASSRGAGSSYNEQFF.

V usage is TRBV3-1 (or the pseudogene TRBV3-2) and J usage is TRBJ2-5; weak D call: TRBD2 (5 bases). The CDR3 has 13 amino acids. CDR1 is LGHDT and CDR2 is YNNKEL in the germline V gene (reference sequence). The ends were cut back, 5 bases at V and 5 bases at J, with 12 bases in the middle. CDR3 DNA: TGTGCCAGCAGCGGGCGGGCGTTGGAGACCCAGTACTTC. Translated: CASSGRALETQYF.

The rearrangement uses TRBV7-9 and TRBJ2-1, with TRBD2 identical over 11 bases. Trimming at V came to 2 bases and at J to 6 bases, leaving 12 bases not matched to a gene. The CDR3 totals 18 residues. Per germline, CDR1 SEHNR and CDR2 FQNEAQ (reference sequence). The CDR3 sequence: CASSLPPRLAGLINEQFF. CDR3 nucleotides: TGTGCCAGCAGCTTACCCCCTAGACTAGCGGGGCTGATCAATGAGCAGTTCTTC.

The chain links TRBV7-6 to TRBJ1-2; 11 nucleotides agree with TRBD1. This CDR3 contains 15 residues. V lost 5 bases and J lost 1; bases outside the gene matches: 3. Germline V CDR1 and CDR2: SGHVS, FNYEAQ. This CDR3 is CASSPGTGGNYGYTF. DNA for the CDR3: TGTGCCAGCAGCCCAGGGACAGGGGGTAACTATGGCTACACCTTC.

The CDR3 DNA reads as TGTGCCAGCAGGCCCTCAGGTTACTATGGCTACACCTTC. It is translated as CASRPSGYYGYTF. The gene calls are TRBV27 and TRBJ1-2; D unclear. V dropped 6 bases and J dropped 3 bases, with 11 bases sitting between them. This CDR3 comprises 13 residues. CDR1 and CDR2 (germline): MNHEY, SMNVEV (reference sequence).

This chain's CDR3 is CASSEALGSGANVLTF. The CDR3 nucleotides read TGTGCCAGCAGTGAAGCGCTGGGGAGCGGGGCCAACGTCCTGACTTTC. The chain has TRBV6-1 and TRBJ2-6; D perhaps matches TRBD2 (5 bases). CDR3 length: 16 residues. Germline values: CDR1 MNHNS, CDR2 SASEGT. Trimming took off 0 bases at V and 4 bases at J, with 10 bases between the two ends.

The rearrangement links TRBV7-8 to TRBJ1-2; TRBD1 is a possible D gene (5 bases). Germline assignment: CDR1 SGHVS and CDR2 FQNEAQ. The V end lost 5 bases, the J end lost 14 bases, and 18 bases lay between the germline ends. This CDR3 has 12 amino acids. The CDR3 DNA reads TGTGCCAGCAGCCCGACGGGACGATCCAGGACCTTC. The encoded protein is CASSPTGRSRTF.

V gene TRBV29-1 combines with J gene TRBJ2-2; 7 nucleotides line up with TRBD1. In germline, CDR1 is SQVTM, CDR2 ANQGSEA. This CDR3 is built from 14 residues. With V trimmed by 6 bases and J by 1 base, 5 bases remained unmatched. The chain's CDR3 is CSVSRDRNTGELFF. In nucleotides, the CDR3 is TGCAGCGTATCCCGGGACAGGAACACCGGGGAGCTGTTTTTT.

The V call is TRBV15, the J call TRBJ1-2; D ambiguous. The CDR3 covers 14 residues. V lost 1 base and J 4 bases, leaving 10 bases between the germline ends. Germline CDR1 is LNHNV and CDR2 is YYDKDF (reference sequence). CDR3 sequence reads: CATSRASSRYGYTF. The CDR3 DNA follows: TGTGCCACCAGCAGAGCCTCCTCCCGCTATGGCTACACCTTC.

V usage is TRBV18 and J usage is TRBJ1-6; the D gene is possibly TRBD1 (6 bases). The V and J ends lost 0 bases and 7 bases respectively, with 13 bases between them. CDR1 is KGHSH and CDR2 is LQKENI in the germline V gene. The CDR3 extends over 16 amino acids. The CDR3, as DNA: TGTGCCAGCTCACCACCCTCCGGGGGCGAGAATTCACCCCTCCACTTT. This translates into CASSPPSGGENSPLHF. The complete variable domain, with remaining parts taken from reference TRBV18 and TRBJ1-6, reads NAGVMQNPRHLVRRRGQEARLRCSPMKGHSHVYWYRQLPEEGLKFMVYLQKENIIDESGMPKERFSAEFPKEGPSILRIQQVVRGDSAAYFCASSPPSGGENSPLHFGNGTRLTVT.

This chain connects TRBV7-2 to TRBJ2-7; D might be TRBD1 or TRBD2, each matching 6 bases. The germline V gene has CDR1 SGHTA and CDR2 FQGNSA. V was shortened by 2 bases and J by 5 bases, with 10 bases between the two germline ends. This CDR3 region has 13 residues. CDR3 protein: CASSLYREDEQYF. The CDR3 DNA reads TGTGCCAGCAGCTTATACAGGGAGGACGAGCAGTACTTC. The entire variable domain, with the rest obtained from reference TRBV7-2 and TRBJ2-7, is as follows: GAGVSQSPSNKVTEKGKDVELRCDPISGHTALYWYRQSLGQGLEFLIYFQGNSAPDKSGLPSDRFSAERTGGSVSTLTIQRTQQEDSAVYLCASSLYREDEQYFGPGTRLTVT.